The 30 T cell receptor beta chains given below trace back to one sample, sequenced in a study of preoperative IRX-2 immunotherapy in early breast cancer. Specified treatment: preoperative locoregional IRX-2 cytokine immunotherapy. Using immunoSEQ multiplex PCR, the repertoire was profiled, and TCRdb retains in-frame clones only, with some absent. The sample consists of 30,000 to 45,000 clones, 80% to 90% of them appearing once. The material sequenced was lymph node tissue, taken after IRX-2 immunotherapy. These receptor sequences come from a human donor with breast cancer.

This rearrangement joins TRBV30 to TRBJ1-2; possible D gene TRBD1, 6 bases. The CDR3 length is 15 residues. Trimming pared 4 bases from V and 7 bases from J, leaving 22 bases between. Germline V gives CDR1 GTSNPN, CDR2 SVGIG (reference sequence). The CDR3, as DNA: TGTGCCTGGAACAGAGCCGGGACAAGCGTTGGTGGCTACACCTTC. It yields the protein CAWNRAGTSVGGYTF.

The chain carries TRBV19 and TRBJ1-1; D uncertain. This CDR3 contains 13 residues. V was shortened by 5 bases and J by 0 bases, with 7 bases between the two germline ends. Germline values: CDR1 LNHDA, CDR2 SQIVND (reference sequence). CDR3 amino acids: CASSLGLNTEAFF. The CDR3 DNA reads TGTGCCAGTAGTTTGGGCTTGAACACTGAAGCTTTCTTT. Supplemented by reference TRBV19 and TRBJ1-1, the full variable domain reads DGGITQSPKYLFRKEGQNVTLSCEQNLNHDAMYWYRQDPGQGLRLIYYSQIVNDFQKGDIAEGYSVSREKKESFPLTVTSAQKNPTAFYLCASSLGLNTEAFFGQGTRLTVV.

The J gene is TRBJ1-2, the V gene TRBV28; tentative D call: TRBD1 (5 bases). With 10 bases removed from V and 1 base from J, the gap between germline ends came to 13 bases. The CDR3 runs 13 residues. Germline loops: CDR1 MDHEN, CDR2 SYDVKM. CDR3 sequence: CAIRDRYNYGYTF. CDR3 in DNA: TGTGCCATCAGGGACCGATATAACTATGGCTACACCTTC.

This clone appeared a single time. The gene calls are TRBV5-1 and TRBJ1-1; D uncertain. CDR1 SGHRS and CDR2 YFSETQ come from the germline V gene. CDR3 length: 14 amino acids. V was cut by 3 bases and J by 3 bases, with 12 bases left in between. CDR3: CASSSTPTYTEAFF. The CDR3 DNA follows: TGCGCCAGCAGCTCCACCCCGACCTACACTGAAGCTTTCTTT.

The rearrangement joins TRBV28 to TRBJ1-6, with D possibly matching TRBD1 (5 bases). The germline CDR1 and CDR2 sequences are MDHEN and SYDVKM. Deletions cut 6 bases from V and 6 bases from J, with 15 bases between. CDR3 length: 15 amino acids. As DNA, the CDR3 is TGTGCCAGCAGCCCAACAGGCGTTCCTAATTCACCCCTCCACTTT. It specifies CASSPTGVPNSPLHF.

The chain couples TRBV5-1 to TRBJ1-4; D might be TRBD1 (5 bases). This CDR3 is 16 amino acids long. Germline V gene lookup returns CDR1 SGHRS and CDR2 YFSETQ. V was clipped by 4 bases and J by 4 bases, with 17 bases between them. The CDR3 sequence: CASSPVSPGFNEKLFF. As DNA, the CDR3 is TGCGCCAGCAGCCCCGTTAGTCCAGGGTTTAATGAAAAACTGTTTTTT.

The CDR3 DNA is TGTGCCACCAGCAGAGATCTTCAGGGCTCGAAGCAGTACTTC. This codes for CATSRDLQGSKQYF. The V call is TRBV15, the J call TRBJ2-7; tentatively, D is TRBD1 (5 bases). This CDR3 spans 14 amino acids. Germline V CDR1 and CDR2: LNHNV, YYDKDF (reference sequence). The V end was cut by 0 bases, the J end by 8 bases, with 14 bases between. Looking up the rest from reference TRBV15 and TRBJ2-7 gives the full variable domain: DAMVIQNPRYQVTQFGKPVTLSCSQTLNHNVMYWYQQKSSQAPKLLFHYYDKDFNNEADTPDNFQSRRPNTSFCFLDIRSPGLGDTAMYLCATSRDLQGSKQYFGPGTRLTVT.

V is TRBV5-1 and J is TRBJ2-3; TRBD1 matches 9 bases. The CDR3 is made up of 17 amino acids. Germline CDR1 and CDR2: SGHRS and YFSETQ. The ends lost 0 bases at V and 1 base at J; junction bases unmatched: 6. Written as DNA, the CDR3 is TGCGCCAGCAGCTTGGAAGGGACAGGGCGAGGCACAGATACGCAGTATTTT. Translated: CASSLEGTGRGTDTQYF.

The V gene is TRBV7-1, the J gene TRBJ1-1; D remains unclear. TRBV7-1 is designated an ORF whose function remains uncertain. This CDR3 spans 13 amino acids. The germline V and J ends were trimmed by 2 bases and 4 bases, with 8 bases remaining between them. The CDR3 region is CASSSMLGTEAFF. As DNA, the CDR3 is TGTGCCAGCAGCTCAATGTTAGGCACTGAAGCTTTCTTT.

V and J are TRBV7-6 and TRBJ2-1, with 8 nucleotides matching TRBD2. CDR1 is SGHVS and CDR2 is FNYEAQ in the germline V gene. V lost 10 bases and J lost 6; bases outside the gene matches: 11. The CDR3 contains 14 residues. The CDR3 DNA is TGTGCCACCAAGCGAGCGGGGGACGGCAATGAGCAGTTCTTC. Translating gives CATKRAGDGNEQFF.

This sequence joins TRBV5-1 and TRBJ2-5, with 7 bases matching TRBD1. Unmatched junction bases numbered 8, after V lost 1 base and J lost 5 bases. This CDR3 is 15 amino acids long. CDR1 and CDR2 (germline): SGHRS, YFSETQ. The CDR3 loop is CASSLSTGVGETQYF. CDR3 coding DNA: TGCGCCAGCAGCTTGAGCACAGGGGTAGGGGAGACCCAGTACTTC.

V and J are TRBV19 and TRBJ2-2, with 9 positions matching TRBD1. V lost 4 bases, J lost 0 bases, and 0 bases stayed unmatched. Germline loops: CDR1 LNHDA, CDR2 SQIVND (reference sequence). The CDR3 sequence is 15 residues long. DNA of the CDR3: TGTGCCAGTAGTAGACAGGGGGCGAACACCGGGGAGCTGTTTTTT. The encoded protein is CASSRQGANTGELFF. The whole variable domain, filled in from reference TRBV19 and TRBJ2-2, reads DGGITQSPKYLFRKEGQNVTLSCEQNLNHDAMYWYRQDPGQGLRLIYYSQIVNDFQKGDIAEGYSVSREKKESFPLTVTSAQKNPTAFYLCASSRQGANTGELFFGEGSRLTVL.

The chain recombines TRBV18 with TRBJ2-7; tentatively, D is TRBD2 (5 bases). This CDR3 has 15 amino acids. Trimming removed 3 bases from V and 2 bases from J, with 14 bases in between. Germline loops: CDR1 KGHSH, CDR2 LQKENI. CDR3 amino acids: CASSPLEGSTYEQYF. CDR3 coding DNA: TGTGCCAGCTCACCCTTAGAGGGCTCCACCTACGAGCAGTACTTC.

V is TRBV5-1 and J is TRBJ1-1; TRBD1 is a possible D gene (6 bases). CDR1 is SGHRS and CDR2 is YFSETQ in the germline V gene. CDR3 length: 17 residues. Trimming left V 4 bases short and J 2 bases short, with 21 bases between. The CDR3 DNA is TGCGCCAGCAGCACGCGGCCACAGGGAGGCCTTAACACTGAAGCTTTCTTT. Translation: CASSTRPQGGLNTEAFF.

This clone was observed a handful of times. CDR3 amino acids: CASSSQTGGYEKLFF. CDR3 nucleotide sequence: TGTGCCAGCAGTTCTCAGACAGGGGGTTATGAAAAACTGTTTTTT. V gene TRBV6-8 combines with J gene TRBJ1-4; TRBD1 agrees at 9 bases. CDR1 and CDR2 from the germline V gene are MNHGY and SAAAGT. Losses at the gene ends were 4 bases for V and 6 bases for J; bases not matched to a gene: 6. This CDR3 has 15 residues.

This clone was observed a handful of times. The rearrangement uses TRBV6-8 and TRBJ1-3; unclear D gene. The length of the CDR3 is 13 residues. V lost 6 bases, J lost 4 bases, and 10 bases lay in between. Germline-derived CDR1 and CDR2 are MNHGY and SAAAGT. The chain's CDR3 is CASRVPPGNTIYF. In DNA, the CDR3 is TGTGCCAGCAGGGTCCCCCCAGGAAACACCATATATTTT.

The CDR3 protein is CASSFSRGLGYGYTF. CDR3 coding DNA: TGTGCCAGCAGTTTTTCAAGGGGACTTGGCTATGGCTACACCTTC. The chain uses TRBV28 and TRBJ1-2, with a weak D call TRBD1 (5 bases). Germline CDR1 MDHEN, CDR2 SYDVKM. V was cut by 3 bases and J by 4 bases, with 15 bases left in between. CDR3 length equals 15 residues.

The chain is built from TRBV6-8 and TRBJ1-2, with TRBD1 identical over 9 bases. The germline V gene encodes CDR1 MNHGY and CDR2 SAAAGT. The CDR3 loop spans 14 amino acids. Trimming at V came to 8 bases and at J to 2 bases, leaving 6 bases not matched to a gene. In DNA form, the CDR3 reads TGTGCCAGCGGACGACAGGGGGGAAACTATGGCTACACCTTC. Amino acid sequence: CASGRQGGNYGYTF.

CDR3 residues: CASSLVPGNTEAFF. The DNA of the CDR3 is TGCGCCAGCAGCTTGGTCCCGGGAAACACTGAAGCTTTCTTT. The chain links TRBV5-1 to TRBJ1-1; D not certain. The CDR3 is made up of 14 amino acids. CDR1 is SGHRS and CDR2 is YFSETQ in the germline V gene. V dropped 0 bases and J dropped 2 bases, with 8 bases sitting between them.

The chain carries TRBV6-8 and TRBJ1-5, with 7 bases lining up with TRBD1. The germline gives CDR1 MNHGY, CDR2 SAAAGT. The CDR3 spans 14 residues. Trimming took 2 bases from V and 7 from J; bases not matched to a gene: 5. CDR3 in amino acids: CASSYDRVGQPQHF. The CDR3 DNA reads TGTGCCAGCAGTTACGACAGGGTCGGGCAGCCCCAGCATTTT.

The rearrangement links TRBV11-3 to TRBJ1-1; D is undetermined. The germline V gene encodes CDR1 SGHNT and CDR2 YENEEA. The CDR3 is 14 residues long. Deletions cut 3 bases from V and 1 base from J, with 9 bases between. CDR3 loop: CASSFSQRNTEAFF. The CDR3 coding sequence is TGTGCCAGCAGCTTTTCCCAACGGAACACTGAAGCTTTCTTT.

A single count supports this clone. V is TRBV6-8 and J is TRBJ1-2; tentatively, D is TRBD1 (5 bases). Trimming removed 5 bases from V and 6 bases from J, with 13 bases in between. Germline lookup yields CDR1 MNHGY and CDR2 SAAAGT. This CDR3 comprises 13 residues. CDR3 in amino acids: CASSRLKGNGYTF. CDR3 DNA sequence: TGTGCCAGCAGTCGCTTGAAGGGGAATGGCTACACCTTC.

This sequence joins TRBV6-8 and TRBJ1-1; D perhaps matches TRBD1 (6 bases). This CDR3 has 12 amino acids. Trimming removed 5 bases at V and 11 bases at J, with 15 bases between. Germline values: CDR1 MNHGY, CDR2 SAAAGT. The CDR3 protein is CASSLTGFEAFF. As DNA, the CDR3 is TGTGCCAGCAGTCTAACAGGGTTCGAGGCTTTCTTT.

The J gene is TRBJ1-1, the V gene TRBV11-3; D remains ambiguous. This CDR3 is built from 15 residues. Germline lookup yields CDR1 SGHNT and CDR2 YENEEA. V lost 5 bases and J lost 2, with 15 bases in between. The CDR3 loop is CASSPLSQLNTEAFF. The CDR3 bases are TGTGCCAGCAGCCCCCTTTCACAGCTTAACACTGAAGCTTTCTTT.

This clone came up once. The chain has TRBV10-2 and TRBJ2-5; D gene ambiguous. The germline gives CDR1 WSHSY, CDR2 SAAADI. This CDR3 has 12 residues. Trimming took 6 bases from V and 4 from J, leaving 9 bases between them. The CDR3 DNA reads TGCGCCAGCAGGACCTTGGGAGAGACCCAGTACTTC. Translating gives CASRTLGETQYF.

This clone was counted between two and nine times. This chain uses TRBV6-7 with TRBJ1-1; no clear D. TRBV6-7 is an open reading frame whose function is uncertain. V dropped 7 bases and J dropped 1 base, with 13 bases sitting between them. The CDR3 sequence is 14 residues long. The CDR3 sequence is CASTPNARNTEAFF. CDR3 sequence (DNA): TGTGCCAGCACCCCGAACGCCCGGAACACTGAAGCTTTCTTT.

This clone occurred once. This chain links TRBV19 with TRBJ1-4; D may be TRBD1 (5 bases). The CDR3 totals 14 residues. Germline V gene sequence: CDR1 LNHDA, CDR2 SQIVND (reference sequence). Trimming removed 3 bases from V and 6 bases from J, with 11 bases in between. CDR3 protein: CASSMGLIHEKLFF. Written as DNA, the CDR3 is TGTGCCAGTAGTATGGGGCTTATACATGAAAAACTGTTTTTT.

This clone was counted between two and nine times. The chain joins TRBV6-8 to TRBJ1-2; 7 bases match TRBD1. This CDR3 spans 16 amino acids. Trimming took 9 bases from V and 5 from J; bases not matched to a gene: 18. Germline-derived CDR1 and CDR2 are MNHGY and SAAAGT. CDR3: CASSPLDRALGYGYTF. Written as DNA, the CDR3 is TGTGCCAGTTCCCCGCTTGACAGGGCCCTCGGTTATGGCTACACCTTC.

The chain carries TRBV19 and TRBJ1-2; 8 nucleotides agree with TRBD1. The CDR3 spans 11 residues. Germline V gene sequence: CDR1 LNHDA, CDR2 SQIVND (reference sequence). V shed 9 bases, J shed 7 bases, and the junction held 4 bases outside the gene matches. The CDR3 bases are TGTGCCAGCGGACAGGGTACTGGCTACACCTTC. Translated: CASGQGTGYTF.

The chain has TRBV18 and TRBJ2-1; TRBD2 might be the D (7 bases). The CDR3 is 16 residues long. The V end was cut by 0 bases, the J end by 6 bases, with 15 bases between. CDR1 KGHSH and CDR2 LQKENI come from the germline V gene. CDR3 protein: CASSPPGGAGANEQFF. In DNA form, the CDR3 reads TGTGCCAGCTCACCACCAGGGGGGGCAGGGGCCAATGAGCAGTTCTTC. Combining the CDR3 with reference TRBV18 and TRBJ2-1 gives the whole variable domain NAGVMQNPRHLVRRRGQEARLRCSPMKGHSHVYWYRQLPEEGLKFMVYLQKENIIDESGMPKERFSAEFPKEGPSILRIQQVVRGDSAAYFCASSPPGGAGANEQFFGPGTRLTVL.